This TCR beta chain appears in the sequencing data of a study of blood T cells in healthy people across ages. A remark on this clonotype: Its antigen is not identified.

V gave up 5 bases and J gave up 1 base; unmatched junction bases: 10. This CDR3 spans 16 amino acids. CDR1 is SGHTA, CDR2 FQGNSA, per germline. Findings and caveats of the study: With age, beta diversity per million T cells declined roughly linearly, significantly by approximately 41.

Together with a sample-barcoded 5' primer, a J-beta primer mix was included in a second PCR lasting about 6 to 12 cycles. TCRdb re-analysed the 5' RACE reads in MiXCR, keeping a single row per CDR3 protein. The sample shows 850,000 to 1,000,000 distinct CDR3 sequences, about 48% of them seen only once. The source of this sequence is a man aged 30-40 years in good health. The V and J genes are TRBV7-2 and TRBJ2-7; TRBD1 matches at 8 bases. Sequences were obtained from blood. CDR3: CASSLMGQVSSYEQYF. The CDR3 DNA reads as TGTGCCAGCAGCCTAATGGGACAGGTATCTTCCTACGAGCAGTACTTC.